Below, 4 T cell receptor beta chains from the same sample are listed, as sequenced in a study of pediatric ulcerative colitis. TCRdb keeps only in-frame clones here, not all; method: immunoSEQ multiplex PCR. The table includes roughly 30,000 clones, approximately 78% detected once. The sequenced sample consisted of blood. All receptors come from a boy between 10 and 17 years old with severe ulcerative colitis.

This clone was detected only a few times. The chain uses TRBV13 and TRBJ2-1, with D maybe TRBD2 (6 bases). The CDR3 is 13 residues long. In germline, CDR1 is PRHDT, CDR2 FYEKMQ (reference sequence). V lost 4 bases to trimming and J lost 9 bases, with 13 bases between them. Written as DNA, the CDR3 is TGTGCCAGCAGCTCGGGACTTCAAGGTGAGCAGTTCTTC. Encoded protein: CASSSGLQGEQFF.

This chain links TRBV7-9 with TRBJ1-1; TRBD1 aligns across 7 bases. The CDR3 extends over 16 amino acids. The V and J ends lost 4 bases and 4 bases, in that order; junction bases with no gene match: 12. Germline CDR1 and CDR2: SEHNR and FQNEAQ (reference sequence). CDR3 amino acids: CASSSPARGWGTEAFF. CDR3 DNA: TGTGCCAGCAGCTCCCCGGCCAGGGGGTGGGGCACTGAAGCTTTCTTT. The full variable domain, completed using reference TRBV7-9 and TRBJ1-1, is DTGVSQNPRHKITKRGQNVTFRCDPISEHNRLYWYRQTLGQGPEFLTYFQNEAQLEKSRLLSDRFSAERPKGSFSTLEIQRTEQGDSAMYLCASSSPARGWGTEAFFGQGTRLTVV.

The chain carries TRBV30 and TRBJ1-1; D call uncertain. The ends were cut back, 2 bases at V and 3 bases at J, with 16 bases in the middle. There are 15 residues in the CDR3. The germline V gene has CDR1 GTSNPN and CDR2 SVGIG (reference sequence). Written as DNA, the CDR3 is TGTGCCTGGAGTAAGGGCCGGCGCATGGACACTGAAGCTTTCTTT. Translated, it gives CAWSKGRRMDTEAFF.

The chain employs TRBV11-2 and TRBJ2-5; TRBD2 might be the D (7 bases). The CDR3 spans 13 residues. V lost 5 bases, J lost 4 bases, and 11 bases lay in between. CDR1 SGHAT and CDR2 FQNNGV come from the germline V gene. CDR3: CASSPRGGETQYF. In DNA form, the CDR3 reads TGTGCCAGCAGCCCGAGGGGGGGAGAGACCCAGTACTTC. Supplemented by reference TRBV11-2 and TRBJ2-5, the full variable domain reads EAGVAQSPRYKIIEKRQSVAFWCNPISGHATLYWYQQILGQGPKLLIQFQNNGVVDDSQLPKDRFSAERLKGVDSTLKIQPAKLEDSAVYLCASSPRGGETQYFGPGTRLLVL.